Listed below are T cell receptor beta chains from one sample, sequenced in a study of T cell changes during pregnancy in multiple sclerosis. This table comes from immunoSEQ multiplex PCR, and its TCRdb copy is limited to in-frame clones, with some not included. The table includes 88,000 or so clones, 92% detected once. The sequencing here drew on peripheral blood, taken before pregnancy. These receptors came from a female donor with multiple sclerosis, enrolled in a pregnancy study. CDR3s include the opening cysteine and the closing phenylalanine or tryptophan. The order of the fields is D gene, V gene, clone size, J gene, CDR3 protein, CDR3 DNA. D genes are given only for firm matches. Part of the rows lack a size; the others show once, few, many or a class for expanded clones.

>-|TRBV5-4|once|TRBJ2-3
CASSLEHTDTQYF
TGTGCCAGCAGCTTGGAGCACACAGATACGCAGTATTTT
>TRBD2|TRBV2|-|TRBJ2-5
CASSGGGNHQETQYF
TGTGCCAGCAGTGGCGGGGGTAACCACCAAGAGACCCAGTACTTC
>-|TRBV16|-|TRBJ1-2
CASSQYQGYGYTF
TGTGCCAGCAGCCAATACCAGGGATACGGCTACACCTTC
>TRBD1|TRBV2|-|TRBJ2-3
CASTRDRGITDTQYF
TGTGCCAGCACACGGGACAGGGGGATCACAGATACGCAGTATTTT
>TRBD2|TRBV5-1|-|TRBJ2-7
CASSLDGTSVREQYF
TGCGCCAGCAGCTTGGATGGGACTAGCGTTAGGGAGCAGTACTTC
>TRBD1|TRBV9|-|TRBJ2-5
CASSVDPGGQETQYF
TGTGCCAGCAGCGTAGACCCAGGGGGCCAAGAGACCCAGTACTTC
>-|TRBV19|few|TRBJ1-1
CASISRWNTEAFF
TGTGCCAGTATTTCCAGGTGGAACACTGAAGCTTTCTTT
>-|TRBV27|-|TRBJ2-7
CASSVSSGLGEQYF
TGTGCCAGCAGTGTATCCAGCGGACTGGGCGAGCAGTACTTC
>-|TRBV2|once|TRBJ1-1
CASRARPEAFF
TGTGCCAGCAGGGCTCGCCCTGAAGCTTTCTTT
>TRBD1|TRBV9|-|TRBJ1-2
CASSVGGGQMLNYGYTF
TGTGCCAGCAGCGTAGGAGGGGGACAGATGCTTAACTATGGCTACACCTTC
>-|TRBV15|-|TRBJ1-2
CATSRGQGNYGYTF
TGTGCCACCAGCAGAGGGCAGGGGAACTATGGCTACACCTTC
>-|TRBV5-1|-|TRBJ1-4
CASSLAGVSKLFF
TGCGCCAGCAGCTTGGCCGGGGTGTCTAAACTGTTTTTT
>-|TRBV19|-|TRBJ1-2
CASIPAPGDYGYTF
TGTGCCAGTATCCCGGCCCCGGGGGACTATGGCTACACCTTC
>-|TRBV19|-|TRBJ1-4
CASRLQAGATNEKLFF
TGTGCCAGTAGACTCCAGGCCGGTGCAACTAATGAAAAACTGTTTTTT
>TRBD1|TRBV5-4|once|TRBJ2-7
CASSWRHGTGAFEQYF
TGTGCCAGCAGCTGGAGGCACGGGACAGGGGCTTTCGAGCAGTACTTC
>-|TRBV11-3|-|TRBJ1-4
CASSPSRGTEKLFF
TGTGCCAGCAGCCCGTCCCGAGGAACTGAAAAACTGTTTTTT
>TRBD1|TRBV6-6|once|TRBJ1-1
CASSYFTGGSTEAFF
TGTGCCAGCAGTTACTTTACAGGGGGTAGCACTGAAGCTTTCTTT
>-|TRBV2|-|TRBJ1-5
CASQQGRDNQPQHF
TGTGCCAGCCAGCAGGGGAGGGACAATCAGCCCCAGCATTTT
>-|TRBV28|-|TRBJ1-6
CASSQGLYNSPLHF
TGTGCCAGCTCACAGGGTCTTTATAATTCACCCCTCCACTTT
>TRBD1|TRBV19|-|TRBJ1-6
CASAFPGTGYNSPLHF
TGTGCCAGCGCTTTCCCCGGGACAGGGTATAATTCACCCCTCCACTTT
>-|TRBV6-6|-|TRBJ1-5
CASTPRRQNNQPQHF
TGTGCCAGCACCCCAAGGAGGCAGAACAATCAGCCCCAGCATTTT
>-|TRBV30|-|TRBJ1-5
CAWSVRGNQPQHF
TGTGCCTGGAGTGTACGGGGGAATCAGCCCCAGCATTTT
>-|TRBV15|-|TRBJ2-2
CATSRDKGGRNTGELFF
TGTGCCACCAGCAGAGATAAGGGGGGGCGGAACACCGGGGAGCTGTTTTTT
>-|TRBV14|-|TRBJ2-1
CASSQVVGNEQFF
TGTGCCAGCAGCCAAGTGGTCGGGAATGAGCAGTTCTTC
>-|TRBV2|-|TRBJ1-2
CASSGGTTANYGYTF
TGTGCCAGCAGTGGAGGGACAACAGCTAACTATGGCTACACCTTC